Listed below are T cell receptor beta chains from one sample, sequenced in a study of shared T cell receptors in the human thymus. Here immunoSEQ multiplex PCR was the method, and the copy in TCRdb shows in-frame clones only, minus some. The sample includes about 380,000 clones, just under 95% of them seen just once. Material: thymocytes. The receptor set was obtained from a human donor. Each CDR3 is given with its conserved first and last residue. Each record gives: CDR3 protein, CDR3 DNA, clone size, CDR3 length, J gene, D gene, V gene. The D gene is left open where the match is weak. Some rows have no size entry. The others give once, few or many, or a class for an expanded clone.

cdr3_aa: CASSYAGLEETQYF
cdr3_nt: TGTGCCAGCAGTTATGCGGGTTTGGAAGAGACCCAGTACTTC
clone_size: -
cdr3_length: 14
j_call: TRBJ2-5
d_call: -
v_call: TRBV6-5

cdr3_aa: CASGPPRGSEAFF
cdr3_nt: TGTGCCAGTGGCCCCCCCCGGGGATCTGAAGCTTTCTTT
clone_size: -
cdr3_length: 13
j_call: TRBJ1-1
d_call: -
v_call: TRBV19

cdr3_aa: CAWSWGGFSYNEQFF
cdr3_nt: TGTGCCTGGTCTTGGGGGGGGTTCTCCTACAATGAGCAGTTCTTC
clone_size: -
cdr3_length: 15
j_call: TRBJ2-1
d_call: TRBD2
v_call: TRBV30

cdr3_aa: CASSDRALPGQGNQPQHF
cdr3_nt: TGTGCCAGCAGTGATAGGGCCTTACCGGGACAGGGGAATCAGCCCCAGCATTTT
clone_size: -
cdr3_length: 18
j_call: TRBJ1-5
d_call: TRBD1
v_call: TRBV2

cdr3_aa: CASSYSGHSGANVLTF
cdr3_nt: TGTGCCAGCAGTTACTCAGGTCACTCTGGGGCCAACGTCCTGACTTTC
clone_size: -
cdr3_length: 16
j_call: TRBJ2-6
d_call: -
v_call: TRBV6-5

cdr3_aa: CASSASRTSGTNEQFF
cdr3_nt: TGTGCCAGCAGTGCGTCCAGGACTAGCGGGACCAATGAGCAGTTCTTC
clone_size: once
cdr3_length: 16
j_call: TRBJ2-1
d_call: TRBD2
v_call: TRBV6-4

cdr3_aa: CASTRDTYEQYF
cdr3_nt: TGTGCCAGCACACGGGACACCTACGAGCAGTACTTC
clone_size: -
cdr3_length: 12
j_call: TRBJ2-7
d_call: -
v_call: TRBV28

cdr3_aa: CASSYGGMNTEAFF
cdr3_nt: TGTGCCAGCAGTTACGGGGGAATGAACACTGAAGCTTTCTTT
clone_size: -
cdr3_length: 14
j_call: TRBJ1-1
d_call: -
v_call: TRBV6-6

cdr3_aa: CASSLGKDRGSSGANVLTF
cdr3_nt: TGTGCCAGCAGCTTAGGGAAGGACAGAGGTTCGTCTGGGGCCAACGTCCTGACTTTC
clone_size: -
cdr3_length: 19
j_call: TRBJ2-6
d_call: -
v_call: TRBV11-3

cdr3_aa: CASSYPPGPSYEQYF
cdr3_nt: TGTGCCAGCAGCTACCCGCCGGGCCCCTCCTACGAGCAGTACTTC
clone_size: -
cdr3_length: 15
j_call: TRBJ2-7
d_call: -
v_call: TRBV7-2

cdr3_aa: CASSLPHGAGDSYNEQFF
cdr3_nt: TGTGCCAGCAGTTTACCCCATGGAGCGGGGGACTCCTACAATGAGCAGTTCTTC
clone_size: -
cdr3_length: 18
j_call: TRBJ2-1
d_call: TRBD2
v_call: TRBV27

cdr3_aa: CASTESGSTDTQYF
cdr3_nt: TGCGCCAGCACCGAAAGCGGGAGCACAGATACGCAGTATTTT
clone_size: -
cdr3_length: 14
j_call: TRBJ2-3
d_call: -
v_call: TRBV10-1

cdr3_aa: CASTSSPGAGNTIYF
cdr3_nt: TGTGCCAGCACTTCCTCTCCCGGGGCTGGAAACACCATATATTTT
clone_size: -
cdr3_length: 15
j_call: TRBJ1-3
d_call: -
v_call: TRBV27

cdr3_aa: CASSIPTPGGRDTGELFF
cdr3_nt: TGTGCCAGTAGTATTCCCACGCCGGGGGGGCGCGACACCGGGGAGCTGTTTTTT
clone_size: -
cdr3_length: 18
j_call: TRBJ2-2
d_call: TRBD2
v_call: TRBV19

cdr3_aa: CASSQPGLVRTGELFF
cdr3_nt: TGTGCCAGCAGTCAACCGGGACTAGTACGCACCGGGGAGCTGTTTTTT
clone_size: -
cdr3_length: 16
j_call: TRBJ2-2
d_call: TRBD2
v_call: TRBV28

cdr3_aa: CATSKGAGDSYEQYF
cdr3_nt: TGTGCCACCAGCAAGGGAGCGGGAGACTCCTACGAGCAGTACTTC
clone_size: -
cdr3_length: 15
j_call: TRBJ2-7
d_call: TRBD2
v_call: TRBV15

cdr3_aa: CASSPRVPLFGAYGYTF
cdr3_nt: TGTGCCAGCAGTCCTAGAGTCCCTCTTTTTGGGGCTTATGGCTACACCTTC
clone_size: -
cdr3_length: 17
j_call: TRBJ1-2
d_call: -
v_call: TRBV28

cdr3_aa: CASSEWGAWPQHF
cdr3_nt: TGTGCCAGCAGCGAATGGGGGGCGTGGCCCCAGCATTTT
clone_size: -
cdr3_length: 13
j_call: TRBJ1-5
d_call: -
v_call: TRBV28

cdr3_aa: CASSVSGATNEKLFF
cdr3_nt: TGTGCCAGCAGCGTCTCAGGGGCAACTAATGAAAAACTGTTTTTT
clone_size: -
cdr3_length: 15
j_call: TRBJ1-4
d_call: -
v_call: TRBV27

cdr3_aa: CASSSQGPEAFF
cdr3_nt: TGTGCTAGCAGCTCACAGGGCCCTGAAGCTTTCTTT
clone_size: -
cdr3_length: 12
j_call: TRBJ1-1
d_call: -
v_call: TRBV7-7

cdr3_aa: CASSGRDYEQYF
cdr3_nt: TGTGCCAGCTCAGGACGGGACTACGAGCAGTACTTC
clone_size: -
cdr3_length: 12
j_call: TRBJ2-7
d_call: -
v_call: TRBV18

cdr3_aa: CASSQTADHTRIPGAYWGKLFF
cdr3_nt: TGTGCCAGCAGCCAAACCGCGGACCACACGCGAATCCCAGGGGCGTATTGGGGAAAACTGTTTTTT
clone_size: -
cdr3_length: 22
j_call: TRBJ1-4
d_call: -
v_call: TRBV4-2

cdr3_aa: CASRPGLAGFPPSYEQYF
cdr3_nt: TGTGCCAGCAGACCCGGACTAGCGGGTTTTCCACCGTCCTACGAGCAGTACTTC
clone_size: -
cdr3_length: 18
j_call: TRBJ2-7
d_call: TRBD2
v_call: TRBV25-1

cdr3_aa: CASSQESGYTF
cdr3_nt: TGCGCCAGCAGCCAAGAATCTGGCTACACCTTC
clone_size: -
cdr3_length: 11
j_call: TRBJ1-2
d_call: -
v_call: TRBV4-1

cdr3_aa: CASSSPPGLGNYEQYF
cdr3_nt: TGTGCCAGCAGCTCGCCTCCGGGACTAGGGAACTACGAGCAGTACTTC
clone_size: -
cdr3_length: 16
j_call: TRBJ2-7
d_call: TRBD2
v_call: TRBV7-2

cdr3_aa: CASRKQESNEKLFF
cdr3_nt: TGTGCCAGCAGAAAACAGGAGTCGAACGAAAAACTGTTTTTT
clone_size: -
cdr3_length: 14
j_call: TRBJ1-4
d_call: -
v_call: TRBV2

cdr3_aa: CASSYGRVTGGYTF
cdr3_nt: TGTGCCAGCAGTTACGGCAGGGTAACGGGTGGCTACACCTTC
clone_size: few
cdr3_length: 14
j_call: TRBJ1-2
d_call: -
v_call: TRBV6-5

cdr3_aa: CASIVGGSYEQYF
cdr3_nt: TGTGCCAGCATCGTGGGCGGATCCTACGAGCAGTACTTC
clone_size: few
cdr3_length: 13
j_call: TRBJ2-7
d_call: -
v_call: TRBV6-1

cdr3_aa: CASSYLRDRLEARSRELFF
cdr3_nt: TGTGCCAGCAGCTACCTCCGGGACAGGTTGGAAGCTCGAAGCCGGGAGCTGTTTTTT
clone_size: -
cdr3_length: 19
j_call: TRBJ2-2
d_call: TRBD1
v_call: TRBV7-2

cdr3_aa: CASSIDKTGGNQPQHF
cdr3_nt: TGTGCCAGTAGTATAGATAAGACAGGGGGCAACCAGCCCCAGCATTTT
clone_size: -
cdr3_length: 16
j_call: TRBJ1-5
d_call: TRBD1
v_call: TRBV19

cdr3_aa: CASSDTDTQYF
cdr3_nt: TGTGCCAGTAGTGACACAGATACGCAGTATTTT
clone_size: -
cdr3_length: 11
j_call: TRBJ2-3
d_call: -
v_call: TRBV19

cdr3_aa: CASYWGASRSLNEQFF
cdr3_nt: TGCGCCAGCTATTGGGGAGCCTCGCGGAGTCTGAATGAGCAGTTCTTC
clone_size: -
cdr3_length: 16
j_call: TRBJ2-1
d_call: -
v_call: TRBV10-2

cdr3_aa: CASASVNRGLNTEAFF
cdr3_nt: TGTGCCAGCGCCAGTGTTAACAGGGGACTTAACACTGAAGCTTTCTTT
clone_size: -
cdr3_length: 16
j_call: TRBJ1-1
d_call: TRBD1
v_call: TRBV6-4

cdr3_aa: CASSVDSIEQFF
cdr3_nt: TGTGCCAGCAGCGTAGATTCTATTGAGCAGTTCTTC
clone_size: -
cdr3_length: 12
j_call: TRBJ2-1
d_call: -
v_call: TRBV9

cdr3_aa: CASSPGASGDGYTF
cdr3_nt: TGTGCCAGCTCACCCGGGGCGTCAGGGGATGGCTACACCTTC
clone_size: few
cdr3_length: 14
j_call: TRBJ1-2
d_call: -
v_call: TRBV18

cdr3_aa: CASSFTGWGAQETQYF
cdr3_nt: TGTGCCAGCAGTTTTACGGGCTGGGGGGCCCAAGAGACCCAGTACTTC
clone_size: -
cdr3_length: 16
j_call: TRBJ2-5
d_call: -
v_call: TRBV28

cdr3_aa: CASSYGGYEQFF
cdr3_nt: TGTGCCAGCAGTTACGGAGGCTATGAGCAGTTCTTC
clone_size: -
cdr3_length: 12
j_call: TRBJ2-1
d_call: -
v_call: TRBV6-5

cdr3_aa: CASTRRRDSNQPQHF
cdr3_nt: TGTGCCAGCACCCGAAGAAGAGATAGCAATCAGCCCCAGCATTTT
clone_size: -
cdr3_length: 15
j_call: TRBJ1-5
d_call: -
v_call: TRBV25-1

cdr3_aa: CASSYSAHNEQFF
cdr3_nt: TGTGCCAGCAGCTATTCTGCGCACAATGAGCAGTTCTTC
clone_size: -
cdr3_length: 13
j_call: TRBJ2-1
d_call: -
v_call: TRBV11-3

cdr3_aa: CASSAGLAKYEQYF
cdr3_nt: TGTGCCAGCAGTGCAGGGCTAGCGAAATACGAGCAGTACTTC
clone_size: -
cdr3_length: 14
j_call: TRBJ2-7
d_call: -
v_call: TRBV2

cdr3_aa: CASSLAGTSGNEQYF
cdr3_nt: TGTGCCAGCAGCCTAGCCGGGACTAGCGGGAACGAGCAGTACTTC
clone_size: -
cdr3_length: 15
j_call: TRBJ2-7
d_call: TRBD2
v_call: TRBV5-5

cdr3_aa: CASSFRLNTEAFF
cdr3_nt: TGTGCCAGCAGTTTTAGGTTGAACACTGAAGCTTTCTTT
clone_size: -
cdr3_length: 13
j_call: TRBJ1-1
d_call: -
v_call: TRBV27

cdr3_aa: CASRRDEQFF
cdr3_nt: TGTGCCAGCCGGAGGGATGAGCAGTTCTTC
clone_size: -
cdr3_length: 10
j_call: TRBJ2-1
d_call: -
v_call: TRBV6-1

cdr3_aa: CATSSYPTSGREGAHTDTQYF
cdr3_nt: TGTGCCACCAGCAGCTACCCGACTAGCGGGAGGGAAGGGGCACACACAGATACGCAGTATTTT
clone_size: -
cdr3_length: 21
j_call: TRBJ2-3
d_call: TRBD2
v_call: TRBV15

cdr3_aa: CASSFRNRDDYGYTF
cdr3_nt: TGTGCCAGCAGCTTTAGAAACAGGGACGACTATGGCTACACCTTC
clone_size: -
cdr3_length: 15
j_call: TRBJ1-2
d_call: -
v_call: TRBV11-2